These T cell receptor beta chains were read from a single sample in a study of blood T cell repertoires in COVID-19. Profiling relied on immunoSEQ multiplex PCR, and the TCRdb table lists in-frame clones only, not all of them. The table shows some 200,000 clones, with roughly four fifths occurring only once. Source material: PBMCs or T cells enriched from blood (not recorded which). Source of these receptors: a man aged 40-49 years who had recovered from COVID-19. CDR3s include the opening cysteine and the closing phenylalanine or tryptophan. The D gene is left open where the match is weak. Where a row states a size, it is once, few, many or the class of an expanded clone; other rows omit it.

>TRBV2|-|-|TRBJ1-2
TGTGCCAGCAGCGAACAACCGGGACAAGTCTATGGCTACACCTTC
CASSEQPGQVYGYTF
>TRBV6-5|TRBD2|-|TRBJ2-7
TGTGCCAGCAGTTACGCGGCTAGCGGCTCCTACGAGCAGTACTTC
CASSYAASGSYEQYF
>TRBV7-2|TRBD2|-|TRBJ2-5
TGTGCCAGCCTAGGACTAGCGGGACTGATGGAGACCCAGTACTTC
CASLGLAGLMETQYF
>TRBV4-3|TRBD2|-|TRBJ2-1
TGCGCCAGCAGCCAGGGAGGACTAGCGGGAGAAAATGAGCAGTTCTTC
CASSQGGLAGENEQFF
>TRBV30|TRBD1|-|TRBJ1-5
TGTGGGCCGGGAGGGGGCTTCAGGAATCAGCCCCAGCATTTT
CGPGGGFRNQPQHF
>TRBV9|-|-|TRBJ1-2
TGTGCCAGCAGCGTAGTTCCCAGCCTAGGAGGCTACACCTTC
CASSVVPSLGGYTF
>TRBV4-3|-|-|TRBJ1-2
TGCGCCAGCAGCCAAGGTTCGGCCAGCTTGGGCGGCTACACCTTC
CASSQGSASLGGYTF
>TRBV7-9|-|-|TRBJ1-6
TGTGCCAGCACCCTATCGGGATACGGGTCACCCCTCCACTTT
CASTLSGYGSPLHF
>TRBV5-6|TRBD2|once|TRBJ2-1
TGTGCCAGCAGCTTGGGGCTGGGGACTAGCGGATACAATGAGCAGTTCTTC
CASSLGLGTSGYNEQFF
>TRBV21-1|-|-|TRBJ1-5
TGTGCCAGCAGCAAGGGGACAGGGGGTAGGAGGCAGCCCCAGCATTTT
CASSKGTGGRRQPQHF
>TRBV28|-|-|TRBJ1-5
TGTGCCAGCAGGCCCAGGGGCAGGGGCAATCAGCCCCAGCATTTT
CASRPRGRGNQPQHF
>TRBV5-4|TRBD1|-|TRBJ2-1
TGTGCCAGCAGCCTAGAGGCGGACAGGGGCTACAATGAGCAGTTCTTC
CASSLEADRGYNEQFF
>TRBV27|-|-|TRBJ2-1
TGTGCCAGCAGTTTATTGGGGGAGGCTTCCTACAATGAGCAGTTCTTC
CASSLLGEASYNEQFF